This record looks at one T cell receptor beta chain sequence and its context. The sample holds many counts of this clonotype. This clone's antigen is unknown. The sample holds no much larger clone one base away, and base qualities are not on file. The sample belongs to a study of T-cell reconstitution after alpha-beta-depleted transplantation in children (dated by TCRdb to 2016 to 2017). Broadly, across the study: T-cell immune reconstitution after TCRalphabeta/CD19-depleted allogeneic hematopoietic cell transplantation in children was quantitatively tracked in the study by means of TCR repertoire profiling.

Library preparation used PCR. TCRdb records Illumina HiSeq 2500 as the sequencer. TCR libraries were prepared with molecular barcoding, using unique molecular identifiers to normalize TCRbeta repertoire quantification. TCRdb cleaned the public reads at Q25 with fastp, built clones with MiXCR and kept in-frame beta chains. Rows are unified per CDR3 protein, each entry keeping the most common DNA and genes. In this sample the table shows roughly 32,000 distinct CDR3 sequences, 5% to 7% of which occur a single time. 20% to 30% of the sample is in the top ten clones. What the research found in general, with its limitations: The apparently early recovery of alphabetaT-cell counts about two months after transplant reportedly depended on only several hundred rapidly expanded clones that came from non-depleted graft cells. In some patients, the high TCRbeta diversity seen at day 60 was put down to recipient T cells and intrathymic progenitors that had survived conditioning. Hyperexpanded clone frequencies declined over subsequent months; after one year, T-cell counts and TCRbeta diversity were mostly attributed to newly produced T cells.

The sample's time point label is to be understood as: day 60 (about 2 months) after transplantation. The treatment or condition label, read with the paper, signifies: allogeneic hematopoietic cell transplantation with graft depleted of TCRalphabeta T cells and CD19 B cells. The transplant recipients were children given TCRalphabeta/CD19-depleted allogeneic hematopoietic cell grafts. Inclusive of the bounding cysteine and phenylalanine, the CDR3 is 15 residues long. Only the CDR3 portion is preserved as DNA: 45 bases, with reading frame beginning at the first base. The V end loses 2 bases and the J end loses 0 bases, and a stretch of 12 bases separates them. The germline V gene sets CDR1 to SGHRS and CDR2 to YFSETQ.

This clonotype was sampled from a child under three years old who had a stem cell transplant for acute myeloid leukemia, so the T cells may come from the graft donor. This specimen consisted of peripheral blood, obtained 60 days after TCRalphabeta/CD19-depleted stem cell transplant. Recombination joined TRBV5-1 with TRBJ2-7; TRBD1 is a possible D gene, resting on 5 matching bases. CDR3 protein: CASSLDSFYSYEQYF. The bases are TGCGCCAGCAGCTTAGACAGCTTCTACTCCTACGAGCAGTACTTC.